Sequencing of this T cell receptor (beta chain) was carried out in a study of CD8 T cells in ankylosing spondylitis. Study-wide results and caveats: In reactive arthritis synovial fluid and blood, some motif variants had been reported before. Several highly homologous variants made up a TCR beta motif, and this motif appeared characteristic of ankylosing spondylitis blood.

Each TCR beta library was made by quantitative 5'-RACE that incorporated molecular barcodes. One entry per CDR3 protein, called by TCRdb with MiXCR from the 5' RACE reads. The profile shows under 450,000 distinct CDR3 sequences, 20% to 25% of them singletons. This clonotype was counted a few times. Its target is not known. The CDR3 consists of 13 residues. V was trimmed by 4 bases and J by 3 bases, leaving 10 bases between them. The rearrangement uses TRBV12-3 or TRBV12-4 and TRBJ2-7, with no clear D. The specimen sequenced was blood, either unsorted or a sorted T cell fraction (not recorded which). This sequence originates from a male donor with ankylosing spondylitis or in good health (not recorded which). DNA of the CDR3: TGTGCCAGCAGTTCAGCCCGGGTCTACGAGCAGTACTTC. This sequence encodes CASSSARVYEQYF.